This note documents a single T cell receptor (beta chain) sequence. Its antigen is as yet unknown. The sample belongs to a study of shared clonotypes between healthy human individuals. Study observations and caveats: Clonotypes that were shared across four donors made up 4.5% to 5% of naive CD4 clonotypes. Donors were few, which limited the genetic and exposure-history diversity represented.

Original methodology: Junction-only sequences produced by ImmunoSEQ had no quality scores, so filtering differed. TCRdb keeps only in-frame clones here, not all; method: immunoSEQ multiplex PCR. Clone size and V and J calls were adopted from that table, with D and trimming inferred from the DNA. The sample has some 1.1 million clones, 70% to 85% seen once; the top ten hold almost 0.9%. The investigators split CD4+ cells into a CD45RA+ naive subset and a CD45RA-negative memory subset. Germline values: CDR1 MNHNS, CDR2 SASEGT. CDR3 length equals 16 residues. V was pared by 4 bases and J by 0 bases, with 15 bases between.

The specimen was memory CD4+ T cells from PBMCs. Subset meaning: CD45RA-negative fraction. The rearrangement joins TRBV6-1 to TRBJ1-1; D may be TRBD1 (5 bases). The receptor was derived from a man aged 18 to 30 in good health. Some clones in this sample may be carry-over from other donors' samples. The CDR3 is CASSGVSGGMNTEAFF. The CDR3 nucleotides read TGTGCCAGCAGTGGGGTCTCGGGGGGAATGAACACTGAAGCTTTCTTT.